The 9 T cell receptor beta chains reported below all come from one sample, sequenced in a study of Ad26.COV2.S vaccination and SARS-CoV-2 variants. Treatment defined: about 20 received Ad26.COV2.S at low or high dose, single or two shots; 5 received placebo; per-sample allocation not given. Repertoires come from day 63 after the first vaccine or placebo injection. Produced via immunoSEQ multiplex PCR; TCRdb's table is partial and in-frame only. Of 350,000 to 400,000 clones in the sample, 89% were seen once. Sequenced material: peripheral blood, taken in a trial of Ad26.COV2.S vaccine versus placebo. These receptors were obtained from a person aged 18 to 59 who received the Ad26.COV2.S COVID-19 vaccine or a placebo.

This chain joins TRBV28 and TRBJ2-7; 10 bases align to TRBD1. Germline-derived CDR1 and CDR2 are MDHEN and SYDVKM. Trimming at V came to 7 bases and at J to 6 bases, leaving 12 bases not matched to a gene. The CDR3 loop spans 15 amino acids. CDR3 sequence (DNA): TGTGCCAGCATTCCCGGAGGGACAGGGGTCACCGAGCAGTACTTC. Protein sequence: CASIPGGTGVTEQYF.

This clone was recorded only once. The chain recombines TRBV6-2 or TRBV6-3 with TRBJ2-7; 8 nucleotides match TRBD2. The length of the CDR3 is 15 residues. Germline CDR1 and CDR2: MNHEY and SVGEGT. Trimming removed 5 bases from V and 2 bases from J; junction bases left unmatched: 8. This CDR3 reads CASSRGSGNTYEQYF. CDR3 bases: TGTGCCAGCAGTCGAGGTAGCGGGAATACCTACGAGCAGTACTTC.

V and J are TRBV30 and TRBJ1-2, with 12 bases matching TRBD1. The CDR3 loop spans 13 amino acids. The trim removed 2 bases at V and 8 bases at J, leaving 3 bases unmatched. In germline, CDR1 is GTSNPN, CDR2 SVGIG (reference sequence). The CDR3 spells CAWSTGTGGGYTF. The CDR3 nucleotides are TGTGCCTGGAGTACCGGGACAGGGGGCGGCTACACCTTC.

V and J are TRBV9 and TRBJ2-3, with D uncertain. Germline CDR1 and CDR2: SGDLS and YYNGEE. With 4 bases removed from V and 6 bases from J, the gap between germline ends came to 18 bases. The CDR3 loop spans 15 amino acids. CDR3 protein: CASSPRPSLGDTQYF. CDR3 nucleotide sequence: TGTGCCAGCAGCCCGCGACCTTCCCTGGGCGATACGCAGTATTTT. The entire variable domain, with the rest obtained from reference TRBV9 and TRBJ2-3, is as follows: DSGVTQTPKHLITATGQRVTLRCSPRSGDLSVYWYQQSLDQGLQFLIQYYNGEERAKGNILERFSAQQFPDLHSELNLSSLELGDSALYFCASSPRPSLGDTQYFGPGTRLTVL.

The V gene is TRBV11-3, the J gene TRBJ1-2, with no clear D. The CDR3 is 16 amino acids. Trimming took 7 bases from V and 2 from J, leaving 20 bases between them. Germline V CDR1 and CDR2: SGHNT, YENEEA. CDR3 in amino acids: CASTKGPTDTNYGYTF. The CDR3 bases are TGTGCCAGCACCAAGGGTCCGACCGACACAAACTATGGCTACACCTTC.

The rearrangement uses TRBV6-5 and TRBJ1-5; D is possibly TRBD1 (5 bases). This CDR3 region has 14 residues. CDR1 and CDR2 from the germline V gene are MNHEY and SVGAGI. V lost 7 bases to trimming and J lost 2 bases, with 12 bases between them. The CDR3 is CASTGRGGNQPQHF. In DNA, the CDR3 is TGTGCCAGCACCGGGAGAGGGGGCAATCAGCCCCAGCATTTT.

V gene TRBV24-1 combines with J gene TRBJ2-1; unclear D gene. Trimming shortened V by 0 bases and J by 4 bases, and 9 bases separated the two germline ends. Germline loops: CDR1 KGHDR, CDR2 SFDVKD. The CDR3 covers 15 residues. DNA of the CDR3: TGTGCCACCAGTGATTTGGGTGGCGGTTACAATGAGCAGTTCTTC. Translated, it gives CATSDLGGGYNEQFF.

This chain links TRBV3-1 (or the pseudogene TRBV3-2) with TRBJ1-2; the D gene is possibly TRBD1 (6 bases). CDR1 is LGHDT, CDR2 YNNKEL, per germline (reference sequence). CDR3 length: 13 amino acids. Trimming took off 0 bases at V and 6 bases at J, with 8 bases between the two ends. The CDR3 sequence is CASSQERGNGYTF. The CDR3 DNA follows: TGTGCCAGCAGCCAAGAGAGGGGGAATGGCTACACCTTC.

The V gene is TRBV10-3, the J gene TRBJ2-7; D unresolved. Germline V CDR1 and CDR2: ENHRY, SYGVKD. Deletions cut 5 bases from V and 0 bases from J, with 5 bases between. This CDR3 contains 12 residues. CDR3 in DNA: TGTGCCATCAGTCAGAGCTCCTACGAGCAGTACTTC. This codes for CAISQSSYEQYF.